This T cell receptor beta chain was obtained from a study of T cells after yellow fever vaccination. Overall study findings and caveats: Clones that expanded after primary vaccination mostly reappeared after the booster (just under 98% CD4, roughly 90% CD8).

This clonotype was found a few times. The germline V gene has CDR1 SGHTA and CDR2 FQGNSA. The CDR3 extends over 13 amino acids. With 2 bases removed from V and 1 base from J, the gap between germline ends came to 6 bases. TCRdb passed the 5' RACE reads through MiXCR, listing each CDR3 protein once. The table records 80,000 to 100,000 distinct CDR3 sequences, under 9% of them present only once. The TCR sequence derives from a man younger than 35 who received the YFV17D yellow fever vaccine. Sequenced material: CD8+ T cells not binding an NS4B(214-222) dextramer, sorted from PBMCs, taken approximately 15 days after the first yellow fever vaccination. The gene calls are TRBV7-2 and TRBJ2-7, with D perhaps TRBD2 (5 bases). CDR3 region: CASSLSGSYEQYF. CDR3 sequence (DNA): TGTGCCAGCAGCTTAAGCGGATCCTACGAGCAGTACTTC.